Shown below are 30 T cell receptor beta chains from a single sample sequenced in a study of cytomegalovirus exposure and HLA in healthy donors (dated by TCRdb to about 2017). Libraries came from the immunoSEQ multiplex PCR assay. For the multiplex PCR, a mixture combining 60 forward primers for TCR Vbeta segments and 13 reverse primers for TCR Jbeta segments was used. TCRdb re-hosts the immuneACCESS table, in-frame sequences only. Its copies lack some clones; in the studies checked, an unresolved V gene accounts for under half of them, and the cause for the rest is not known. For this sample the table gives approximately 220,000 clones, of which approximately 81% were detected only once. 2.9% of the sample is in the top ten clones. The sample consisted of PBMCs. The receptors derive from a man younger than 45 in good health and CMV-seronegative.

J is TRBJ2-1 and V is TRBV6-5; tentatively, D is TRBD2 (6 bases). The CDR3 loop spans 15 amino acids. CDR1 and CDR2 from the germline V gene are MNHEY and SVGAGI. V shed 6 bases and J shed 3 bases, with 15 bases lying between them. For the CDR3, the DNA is TGTGCCAGCAGGAGATCCGGGGGTAACTACAATGAGCAGTTCTTC. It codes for CASRRSGGNYNEQFF.

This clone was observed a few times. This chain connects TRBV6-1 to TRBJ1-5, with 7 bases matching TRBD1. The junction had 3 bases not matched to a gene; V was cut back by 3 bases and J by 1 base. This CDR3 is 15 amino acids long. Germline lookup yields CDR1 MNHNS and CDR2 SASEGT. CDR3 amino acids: CASSEATGSNQPQHF. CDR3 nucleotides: TGTGCCAGCAGTGAGGCGACAGGGAGCAATCAGCCCCAGCATTTT.

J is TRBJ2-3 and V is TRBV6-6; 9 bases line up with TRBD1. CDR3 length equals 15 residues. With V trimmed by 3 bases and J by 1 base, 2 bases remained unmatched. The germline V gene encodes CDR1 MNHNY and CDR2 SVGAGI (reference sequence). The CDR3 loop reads CASSYGDRGTDTQYF. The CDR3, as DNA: TGTGCCAGCAGTTATGGGGACAGGGGCACAGATACGCAGTATTTT.

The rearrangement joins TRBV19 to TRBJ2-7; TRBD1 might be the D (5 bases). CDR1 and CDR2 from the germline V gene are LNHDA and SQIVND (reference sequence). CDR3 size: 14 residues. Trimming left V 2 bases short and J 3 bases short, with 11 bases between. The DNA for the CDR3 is TGTGCCAGTAGTATATATGACAGAGTCTACGAGCAGTACTTC. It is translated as CASSIYDRVYEQYF.

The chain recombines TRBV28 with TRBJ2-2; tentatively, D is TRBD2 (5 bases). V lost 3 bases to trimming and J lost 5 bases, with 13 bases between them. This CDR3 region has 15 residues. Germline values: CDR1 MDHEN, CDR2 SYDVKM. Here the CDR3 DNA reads TGTGCCAGCAGTTTGCGGGCCGGCGGGACCGGGGAGCTGTTTTTT. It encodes CASSLRAGGTGELFF.

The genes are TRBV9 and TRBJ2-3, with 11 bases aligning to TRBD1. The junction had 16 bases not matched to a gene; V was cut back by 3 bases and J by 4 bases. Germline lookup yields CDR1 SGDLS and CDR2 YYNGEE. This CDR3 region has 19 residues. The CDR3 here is CASSASPDRGRESPDTQYF. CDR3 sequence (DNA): TGTGCCAGCAGCGCTTCTCCGGACAGGGGGCGGGAGTCCCCAGATACGCAGTATTTT.

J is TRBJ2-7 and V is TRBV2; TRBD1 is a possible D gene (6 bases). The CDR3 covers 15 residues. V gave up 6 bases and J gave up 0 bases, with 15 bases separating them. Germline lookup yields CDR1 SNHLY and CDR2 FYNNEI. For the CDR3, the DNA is TGTGCCAGCAGCGAACAGGGCCTCAGCTCCTACGAGCAGTACTTC. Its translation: CASSEQGLSSYEQYF. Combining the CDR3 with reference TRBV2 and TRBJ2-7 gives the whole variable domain EPEVTQTPSHQVTQMGQEVILRCVPISNHLYFYWYRQILGQKVEFLVSFYNNEISEKSEIFDDQFSVERPDGSNFTLKIRSTKLEDSAMYFCASSEQGLSSYEQYFGPGTRLTVT.

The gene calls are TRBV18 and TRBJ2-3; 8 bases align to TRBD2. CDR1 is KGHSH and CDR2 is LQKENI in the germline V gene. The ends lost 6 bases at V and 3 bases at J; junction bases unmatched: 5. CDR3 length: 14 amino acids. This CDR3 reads CASSLGLATDTQYF. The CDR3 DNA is TGTGCCAGCTCCCTTGGACTAGCTACAGATACGCAGTATTTT.

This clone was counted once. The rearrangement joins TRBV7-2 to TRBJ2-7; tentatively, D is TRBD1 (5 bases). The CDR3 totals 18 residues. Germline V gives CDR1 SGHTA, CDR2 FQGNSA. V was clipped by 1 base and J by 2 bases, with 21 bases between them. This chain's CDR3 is CASSLGRVGQFSTYEQYF. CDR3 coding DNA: TGTGCCAGCAGCTTAGGTAGGGTAGGACAATTCTCGACCTACGAGCAGTACTTC.

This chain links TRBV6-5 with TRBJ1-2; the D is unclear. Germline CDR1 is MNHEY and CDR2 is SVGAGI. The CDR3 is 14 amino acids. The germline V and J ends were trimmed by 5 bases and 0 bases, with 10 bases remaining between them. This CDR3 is CASSRGSTNYGYTF. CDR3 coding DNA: TGTGCCAGCAGTCGCGGGAGTACTAACTATGGCTACACCTTC.

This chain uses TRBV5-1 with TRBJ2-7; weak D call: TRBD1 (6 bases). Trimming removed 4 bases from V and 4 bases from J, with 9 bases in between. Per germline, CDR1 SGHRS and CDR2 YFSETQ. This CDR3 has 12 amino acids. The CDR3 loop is CASSRGGYEQYF. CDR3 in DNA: TGCGCCAGCAGCCGAGGGGGATACGAGCAGTACTTC.

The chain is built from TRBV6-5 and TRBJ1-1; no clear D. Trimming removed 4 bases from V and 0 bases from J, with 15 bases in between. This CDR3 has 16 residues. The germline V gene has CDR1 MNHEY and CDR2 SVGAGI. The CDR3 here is CASSSVSAGLNTEAFF. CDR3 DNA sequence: TGTGCCAGCAGTTCCGTTTCGGCAGGCCTGAACACTGAAGCTTTCTTT.

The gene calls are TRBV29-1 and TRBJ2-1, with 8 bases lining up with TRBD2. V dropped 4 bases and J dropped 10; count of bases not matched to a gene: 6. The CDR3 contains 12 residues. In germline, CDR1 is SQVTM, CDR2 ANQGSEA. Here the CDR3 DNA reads TGCAGCGTTGCCGGGGGGGCTGGGGAGCAGTTCTTC. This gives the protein CSVAGGAGEQFF.

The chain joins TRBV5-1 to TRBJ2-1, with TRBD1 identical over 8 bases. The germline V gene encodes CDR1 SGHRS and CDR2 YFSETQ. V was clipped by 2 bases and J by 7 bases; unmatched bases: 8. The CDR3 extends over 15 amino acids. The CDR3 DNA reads TGCGCCAGCAGCTTACAGGGGGTGGGGACAAATGAGCAGTTCTTC. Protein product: CASSLQGVGTNEQFF.

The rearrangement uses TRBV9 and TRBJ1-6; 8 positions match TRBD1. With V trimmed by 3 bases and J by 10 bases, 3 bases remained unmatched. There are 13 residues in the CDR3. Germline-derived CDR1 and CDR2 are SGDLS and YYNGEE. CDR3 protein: CASSDRTGSPLHF. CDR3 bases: TGTGCCAGCAGCGACCGGACAGGGTCACCCCTCCACTTT.

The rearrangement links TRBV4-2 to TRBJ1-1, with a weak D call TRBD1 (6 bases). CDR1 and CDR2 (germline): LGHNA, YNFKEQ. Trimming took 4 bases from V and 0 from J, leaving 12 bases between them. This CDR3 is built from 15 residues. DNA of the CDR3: TGTGCCAGCAGCCCTGCGACAGGAGTGAACACTGAAGCTTTCTTT. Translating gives CASSPATGVNTEAFF.

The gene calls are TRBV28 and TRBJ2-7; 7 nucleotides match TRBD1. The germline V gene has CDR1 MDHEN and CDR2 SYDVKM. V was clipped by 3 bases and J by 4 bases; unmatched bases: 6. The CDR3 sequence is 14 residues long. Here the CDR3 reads CASSLGAGGYEQYF. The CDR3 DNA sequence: TGTGCCAGCAGTTTGGGAGCAGGGGGTTACGAGCAGTACTTC.

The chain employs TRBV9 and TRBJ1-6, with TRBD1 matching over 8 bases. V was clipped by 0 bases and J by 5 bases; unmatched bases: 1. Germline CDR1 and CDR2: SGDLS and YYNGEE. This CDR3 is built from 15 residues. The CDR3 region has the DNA TGTGCCAGCAGCGTAGAGGGACAGGATAATTCACCCCTCCACTTT. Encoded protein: CASSVEGQDNSPLHF.

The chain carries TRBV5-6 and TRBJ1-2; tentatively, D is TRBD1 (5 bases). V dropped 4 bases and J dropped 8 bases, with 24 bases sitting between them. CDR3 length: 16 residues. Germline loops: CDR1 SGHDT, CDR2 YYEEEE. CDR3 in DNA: TGTGCCAGCAGCCGCTACCGGGACTGGGGACTGGAGGGCTACACCTTC. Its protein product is CASSRYRDWGLEGYTF.

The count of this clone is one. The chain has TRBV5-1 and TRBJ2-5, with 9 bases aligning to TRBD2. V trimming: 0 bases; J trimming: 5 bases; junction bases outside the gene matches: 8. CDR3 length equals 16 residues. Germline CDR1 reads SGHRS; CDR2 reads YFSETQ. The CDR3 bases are TGCGCCAGCAGCTTGGATGGTAGCGGGGGTGGGGAGACCCAGTACTTC. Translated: CASSLDGSGGGETQYF.

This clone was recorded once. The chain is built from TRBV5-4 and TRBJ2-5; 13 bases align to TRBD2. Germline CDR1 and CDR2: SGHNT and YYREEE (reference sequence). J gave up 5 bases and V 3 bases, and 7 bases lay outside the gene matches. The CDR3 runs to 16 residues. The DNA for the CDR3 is TGTGCCAGCAGCTCTTCACTAGCGGGGGGGCCTGAGACCCAGTACTTC. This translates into CASSSSLAGGPETQYF.

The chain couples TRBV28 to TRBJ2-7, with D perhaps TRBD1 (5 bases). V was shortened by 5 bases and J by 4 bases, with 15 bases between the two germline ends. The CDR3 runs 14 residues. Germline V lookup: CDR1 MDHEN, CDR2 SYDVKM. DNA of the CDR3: TGTGCCAGCAGTCCCCCGGGCAGACAGTACGAGCAGTACTTC. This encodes CASSPPGRQYEQYF.

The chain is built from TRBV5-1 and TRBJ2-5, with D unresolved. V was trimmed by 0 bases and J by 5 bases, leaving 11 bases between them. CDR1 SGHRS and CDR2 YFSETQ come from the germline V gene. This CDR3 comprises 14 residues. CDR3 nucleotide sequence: TGCGCCAGCAGCTTGGAGTCGGGTATTGAGACCCAGTACTTC. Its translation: CASSLESGIETQYF.

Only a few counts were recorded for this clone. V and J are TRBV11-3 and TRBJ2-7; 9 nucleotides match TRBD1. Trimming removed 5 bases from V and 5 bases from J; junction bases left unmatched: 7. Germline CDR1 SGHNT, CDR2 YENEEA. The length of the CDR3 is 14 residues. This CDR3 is CASSPGTGIHEQYF. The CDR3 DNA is TGTGCCAGCAGCCCCGGGACAGGGATCCACGAGCAGTACTTC.

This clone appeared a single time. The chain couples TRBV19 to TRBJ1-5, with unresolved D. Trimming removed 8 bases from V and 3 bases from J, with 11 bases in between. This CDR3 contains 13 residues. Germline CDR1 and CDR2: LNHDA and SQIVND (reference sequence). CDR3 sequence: CASGGSFNQPQHF. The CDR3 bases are TGTGCCAGTGGCGGTAGTTTCAATCAGCCCCAGCATTTT.

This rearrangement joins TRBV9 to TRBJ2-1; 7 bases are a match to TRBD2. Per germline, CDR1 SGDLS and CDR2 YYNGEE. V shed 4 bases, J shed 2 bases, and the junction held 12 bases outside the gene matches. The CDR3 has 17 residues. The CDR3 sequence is CASSPLGSGATYNEQFF. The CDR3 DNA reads TGTGCCAGCAGCCCCCTGGGGAGCGGGGCTACCTACAATGAGCAGTTCTTC.

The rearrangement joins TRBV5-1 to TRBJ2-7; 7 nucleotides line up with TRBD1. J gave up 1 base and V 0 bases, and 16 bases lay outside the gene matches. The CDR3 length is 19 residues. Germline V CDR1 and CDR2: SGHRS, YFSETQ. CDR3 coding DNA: TGCGCCAGCAGCTTGGAGGCTAACAGAAACAGGGGCGATTCCTACGAGCAGTACTTC. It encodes CASSLEANRNRGDSYEQYF.

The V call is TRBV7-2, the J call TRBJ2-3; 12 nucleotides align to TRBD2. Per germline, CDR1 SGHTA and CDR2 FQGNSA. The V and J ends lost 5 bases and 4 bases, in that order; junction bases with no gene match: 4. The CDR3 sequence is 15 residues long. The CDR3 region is CASSPLAGGPDTQYF. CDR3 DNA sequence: TGTGCCAGCAGCCCACTAGCGGGGGGCCCAGATACGCAGTATTTT.

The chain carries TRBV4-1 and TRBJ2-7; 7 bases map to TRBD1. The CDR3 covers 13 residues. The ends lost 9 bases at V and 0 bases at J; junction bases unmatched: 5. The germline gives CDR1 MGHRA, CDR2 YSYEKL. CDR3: CASSDRLSYEQYF. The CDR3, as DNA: TGCGCCAGTTCGGACAGGCTCTCCTACGAGCAGTACTTC.

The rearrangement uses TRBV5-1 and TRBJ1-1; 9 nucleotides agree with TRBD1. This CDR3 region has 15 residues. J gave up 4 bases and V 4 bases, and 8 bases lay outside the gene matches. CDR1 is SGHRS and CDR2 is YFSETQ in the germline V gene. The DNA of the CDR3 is TGCGCCAGCAGCACCGAAGGGACAGGGAGCACTGAAGCTTTCTTT. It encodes CASSTEGTGSTEAFF.